Below are 18 T cell receptor beta chains sequenced from a single sample in a study of shared clonotypes between healthy human individuals (dated by TCRdb to 2018 to 2020). Library generation was performed with the immunoSEQ multiplex PCR assay. Sourced from immuneACCESS, this table was stored by TCRdb with only in-frame sequences that have V and J called. A share of the clones is absent; for the studies checked, an unresolved V gene accounts for under half, and the remainder has no known explanation. The sample table records about 1 million clones; about 75% of these occur just once. Of the sample, over 1.3% falls within the top ten clones. The specimen sequenced was memory CD4+ T cells sorted from blood. In the paper's terms, the cell subset or site label means: CD45RA-negative fraction. Source of these receptors: a man younger than 35 in good health.

This clone was detected only a few times. This chain joins TRBV9 and TRBJ1-3; the D gene is possibly TRBD1 (5 bases). V shed 3 bases and J shed 0 bases, with 13 bases lying between them. Germline V gene data show CDR1 as SGDLS and CDR2 as YYNGEE. This CDR3 region has 16 residues. CDR3 in amino acids: CASSGDSPGSGNTIYF. The CDR3 DNA reads as TGTGCCAGCAGCGGGGACTCTCCGGGCTCTGGAAACACCATATATTTT. Using reference TRBV9 and TRBJ1-3 for the parts outside the CDR3, the full variable domain is DSGVTQTPKHLITATGQRVTLRCSPRSGDLSVYWYQQSLDQGLQFLIQYYNGEERAKGNILERFSAQQFPDLHSELNLSSLELGDSALYFCASSGDSPGSGNTIYFGEGSWLTVV.

The chain recombines TRBV11-3 with TRBJ2-7, with D uncertain. Germline loops: CDR1 SGHNT, CDR2 YENEEA. V shed 5 bases and J shed 0 bases, with 11 bases lying between them. The CDR3 sequence is 14 residues long. CDR3 in DNA: TGTGCCAGCAGCCTTGGACGCAACTCCTACGAGCAGTACTTC. Residues: CASSLGRNSYEQYF. Complete variable domain (other parts from reference TRBV11-3 and TRBJ2-7): EAGVVQSPRYKIIEKKQPVAFWCNPISGHNTLYWYLQNLGQGPELLIRYENEEAVDDSQLPKDRFSAERLKGVDSTLKIQPAELGDSAVYLCASSLGRNSYEQYFGPGTRLTVT.

CDR3 DNA: TGTGCCAGCAGCAATGGGCGGGAGTGGACCGGGGAGCTGTTTTTT. It translates to CASSNGREWTGELFF. V is TRBV7-9 and J is TRBJ2-2; 7 bases agree with TRBD2. Unmatched junction bases numbered 8, after V lost 5 bases and J lost 5 bases. This CDR3 contains 15 residues. CDR1 and CDR2 from the germline V gene are SEHNR and FQNEAQ (reference sequence).

The sample holds one count of this clone. This CDR3 reads CASSLGEGNTEAFF. The CDR3 DNA is TGTGCCAGCAGCTTAGGTGAGGGAAACACTGAAGCTTTCTTT. V usage is TRBV7-9 and J usage is TRBJ1-1; no definite D call. Per germline, CDR1 SEHNR and CDR2 FQNEAQ (reference sequence). The ends were cut back, 1 base at V and 2 bases at J, with 8 bases in the middle. This CDR3 spans 14 amino acids.

V gene TRBV18 combines with J gene TRBJ2-2, with D possibly being TRBD1 or TRBD2 (5 bases each). This CDR3 region has 16 residues. V was pared by 6 bases and J by 4 bases, with 18 bases between. The germline V gene has CDR1 KGHSH and CDR2 LQKENI. The CDR3 DNA is TGTGCCAGCTCCCCCCGGGGCCTCCTTGGCACCGGGGAGCTGTTTTTT. This translates into CASSPRGLLGTGELFF.

In regard to this clone: The identical CDR3 is also encoded by other nucleotide sequences in the sample. CDR3 nucleotide sequence: TGTGCCAGCTCACCGGACAGGAGCACCGGGGAGCTGTTTTTT. It encodes CASSPDRSTGELFF. The V gene is TRBV18, the J gene TRBJ2-2; 7 bases are a match to TRBD1. Germline values: CDR1 KGHSH, CDR2 LQKENI. The CDR3 is 14 residues long. V gave up 3 bases and J gave up 4 bases; unmatched junction bases: 2. Full variable domain (outside the CDR3, taken from reference TRBV18 and TRBJ2-2): NAGVMQNPRHLVRRRGQEARLRCSPMKGHSHVYWYRQLPEEGLKFMVYLQKENIIDESGMPKERFSAEFPKEGPSILRIQQVVRGDSAAYFCASSPDRSTGELFFGEGSRLTVL.

The chain carries TRBV7-2 and TRBJ2-1; the D gene is possibly TRBD2 (6 bases). CDR3 length: 12 residues. The germline V gene encodes CDR1 SGHTA and CDR2 FQGNSA. V was shortened by 6 bases and J by 8 bases, with 11 bases between the two germline ends. CDR3 sequence reads: CASRTSNYEQFF. The CDR3 DNA reads TGTGCCAGCAGGACTAGTAACTATGAGCAGTTCTTC.

In this sample, this clone turned up once. The chain has TRBV2 and TRBJ1-4; tentative D call: TRBD1 (6 bases). Germline CDR1 SNHLY, CDR2 FYNNEI. The CDR3 totals 15 residues. V was pared by 3 bases and J by 1 base, with 9 bases between. The CDR3 sequence is CASSESGVTNEKLFF. In DNA, the CDR3 is TGTGCCAGCAGTGAGTCAGGGGTAACTAATGAAAAACTGTTTTTT.

The rearrangement links TRBV18 to TRBJ1-6; maybe TRBD1 (6 bases). CDR3 length equals 16 residues. Germline V gene sequence: CDR1 KGHSH, CDR2 LQKENI. V was shortened by 3 bases and J by 8 bases, with 17 bases between the two germline ends. The CDR3 DNA reads TGTGCCAGCTCACCGATCGCAGGGAGGGGGGATTCACCCCTCCACTTT. It translates to CASSPIAGRGDSPLHF.

This clone has only a few counts. The rearrangement joins TRBV29-1 to TRBJ2-5, with 7 bases identical to TRBD2. Unmatched junction bases numbered 8, after V lost 4 bases and J lost 6 bases. Germline-derived CDR1 and CDR2 are SQVTM and ANQGSEA. This CDR3 has 13 residues. DNA of the CDR3: TGCAGCGTTGTCCTGGCGGGAGTGCAGACCCAGTACTTC. Amino acids: CSVVLAGVQTQYF.

The rearrangement joins TRBV6-5 to TRBJ2-7; D gene ambiguous. Germline CDR1 MNHEY, CDR2 SVGAGI. The CDR3 is 13 residues long. V was cut by 6 bases and J by 5 bases, with 14 bases left in between. The CDR3 reads CASRSSLFDEQYF. CDR3 sequence (DNA): TGTGCCAGCAGATCCTCCCTGTTCGACGAGCAGTACTTC.

The chain has TRBV30 and TRBJ1-3; D might be TRBD1 (5 bases). Germline CDR1 reads GTSNPN; CDR2 reads SVGIG (reference sequence). The CDR3 is 14 residues long. With 4 bases removed from V and 0 bases from J, the gap between germline ends came to 10 bases. CDR3 region: CAWMGLSSGNTIYF. As DNA, the CDR3 is TGTGCCTGGATGGGACTGAGCTCTGGAAACACCATATATTTT.

The V and J genes are TRBV6-1 and TRBJ1-5; 10 positions agree with TRBD1. CDR1 and CDR2 from the germline V gene are MNHNS and SASEGT. The CDR3 is 15 residues long. After removal of 7 bases from V and 6 bases from J, the junction contained 9 bases not matched to a gene. CDR3 residues: CASIHGTGEGQPQHF. DNA for the CDR3: TGTGCCAGCATTCACGGGACAGGGGAGGGTCAGCCCCAGCATTTT.

Points on this clone: This CDR3 is also generated by other DNA sequences in the sample. The CDR3 coding sequence is TGTGCCAGCAGCTTGCTGAACACCGGGGAGCTGTTTTTT. This codes for CASSLLNTGELFF. The chain links TRBV5-4 to TRBJ2-2; D is ambiguous. V lost 1 base and J lost 1, with 2 bases in between. Per the germline V gene, CDR1 is SGHNT and CDR2 is YYREEE (reference sequence). The CDR3 is made up of 13 amino acids. The whole variable domain, filled in from reference TRBV5-4 and TRBJ2-2, reads ETGVTQSPTHLIKTRGQQVTLRCSSQSGHNTVSWYQQALGQGPQFIFQYYREEENGRGNFPPRFSGLQFPNYSSELNVNALELDDSALYLCASSLLNTGELFFGEGSRLTVL.

This chain's CDR3 is CAINRQQGNTEAFF. CDR3 bases: TGTGCCATCAACAGACAGCAGGGGAACACTGAAGCTTTCTTT. The chain has TRBV10-3 and TRBJ1-1; D might be TRBD1 (5 bases). The V gene's germline CDR1 is ENHRY and CDR2 SYGVKD. Trimming cost V 7 bases and J 1 base, with 13 bases left between them. This CDR3 spans 14 amino acids.

The V and J genes are TRBV9 and TRBJ1-2; 11 bases line up with TRBD1. J gave up 2 bases and V 3 bases, and 3 bases lay outside the gene matches. This CDR3 is built from 15 residues. Per the germline V gene, CDR1 is SGDLS and CDR2 is YYNGEE. This CDR3 reads CASSAGQGENYGYTF. The CDR3 DNA follows: TGTGCCAGCAGCGCGGGACAGGGGGAAAACTATGGCTACACCTTC.

Notes on this clone: Additional DNA sequences in this sample encode the identical CDR3. The chain combines TRBV19 with TRBJ1-2; 8 nucleotides match TRBD1. This CDR3 region has 14 residues. Germline values: CDR1 LNHDA, CDR2 SQIVND (reference sequence). Trimming at V came to 5 bases and at J to 4 bases, leaving 6 bases not matched to a gene. The chain's CDR3 is CASSLGQVSYGYTF. The CDR3 region has the DNA TGTGCCAGTAGTTTGGGACAGGTCTCCTATGGCTACACCTTC. Looking up the rest from reference TRBV19 and TRBJ1-2 gives the full variable domain: DGGITQSPKYLFRKEGQNVTLSCEQNLNHDAMYWYRQDPGQGLRLIYYSQIVNDFQKGDIAEGYSVSREKKESFPLTVTSAQKNPTAFYLCASSLGQVSYGYTFGSGTRLTVV.

This clone has just a few counts. This sequence joins TRBV2 and TRBJ1-1; the D is unclear. V lost 6 bases, J lost 7 bases, and 6 bases lay in between. CDR3 length: 10 amino acids. The germline gives CDR1 SNHLY, CDR2 FYNNEI. CDR3 nucleotide sequence: TGTGCCAGCAGGGTCCGTGAAGCTTTCTTT. Its protein is CASRVREAFF.